The 21 T cell receptor beta chains below were found in one sample sequenced in a study of early stage breast cancer tumors. TCRdb's table, derived via immunoSEQ multiplex PCR, lists solely in-frame clones and lacks some. The repertoire holds more than 60,000 clones, with 65% to 85% as singletons. Sequencing input: blood. These receptors were collected from a person in their sixties or seventies with breast cancer.

The rearrangement uses TRBV6-1 and TRBJ1-3, with D maybe TRBD1 (5 bases). V shed 6 bases and J shed 4 bases, with 13 bases lying between them. The CDR3 covers 14 residues. Germline CDR1 and CDR2: MNHNS and SASEGT. CDR3 bases: TGTGCCAGCAGGGGGCATGGGGTGGGAAACACCATATATTTT. It encodes CASRGHGVGNTIYF.

The CDR3 bases are TGTGCCAGCAGTGCTGGGGGGTCTTCCTTGTCCCTAGATGGCTACACCTTC. This translates into CASSAGGSSLSLDGYTF. V and J are TRBV6-1 and TRBJ1-2, with TRBD1 as a possible D gene (5 bases). V dropped 4 bases and J dropped 6 bases, with 24 bases sitting between them. The germline V gene encodes CDR1 MNHNS and CDR2 SASEGT. The CDR3 spans 17 residues.

The gene calls are TRBV4-1 and TRBJ2-5; D unresolved. Trimming stripped 1 base from V and 2 bases from J, with 11 bases between. Germline CDR1 reads MGHRA; CDR2 reads YSYEKL. This CDR3 region has 15 residues. The CDR3 DNA reads as TGCGCCAGCAGCCAAGTCAAAGAGGATCAAGAGACCCAGTACTTC. Its protein product is CASSQVKEDQETQYF.

The chain links TRBV2 to TRBJ1-5, with unresolved D. Trimming took 6 bases from V and 0 from J, leaving 12 bases between them. The CDR3 runs 15 residues. CDR1 is SNHLY and CDR2 is FYNNEI in the germline V gene. CDR3 sequence: CASRLDGYSNQPQHF. CDR3 nucleotide sequence: TGTGCCAGCAGATTAGACGGTTATAGCAATCAGCCCCAGCATTTT.

The chain has TRBV7-9 and TRBJ1-1, with D possibly TRBD1 on 5 matching bases. Germline CDR1 and CDR2: SEHNR and FQNEAQ (reference sequence). The CDR3 is 13 residues long. V was trimmed by 8 bases and J by 2 bases, leaving 12 bases between them. Written as DNA, the CDR3 is TGTGCCAGCGGACGACAGCTTAACACTGAAGCTTTCTTT. Translation gives CASGRQLNTEAFF. Full variable domain (rest looked up from reference TRBV7-9 and TRBJ1-1): DTGVSQNPRHKITKRGQNVTFRCDPISEHNRLYWYRQTLGQGPEFLTYFQNEAQLEKSRLLSDRFSAERPKGSFSTLEIQRTEQGDSAMYLCASGRQLNTEAFFGQGTRLTVV.

The chain links TRBV5-4 to TRBJ2-3, with D possibly TRBD2 on 6 matching bases. CDR1 and CDR2 from the germline V gene are SGHNT and YYREEE (reference sequence). The CDR3 has 14 amino acids. Trimming took off 0 bases at V and 1 base at J, with 6 bases between the two ends. The CDR3 region is CASSLASGTDTQYF. CDR3 DNA: TGTGCCAGCAGCTTGGCTAGCGGCACAGATACGCAGTATTTT.

This clone was picked up one time. V usage is TRBV7-9 and J usage is TRBJ1-2; D remains unclear. The CDR3 runs 14 residues. Germline-derived CDR1 and CDR2 are SEHNR and FQNEAQ (reference sequence). V was clipped by 3 bases and J by 4 bases, with 12 bases between them. The CDR3 DNA reads TGTGCCAGCAGCTTTCTCGAGGAATCCTATGGCTACACCTTC. This sequence encodes CASSFLEESYGYTF.

The chain employs TRBV7-2 and TRBJ2-5, with D possibly TRBD2 on 6 matching bases. Trimming removed 3 bases at V and 3 bases at J, with 8 bases between. Looked up from germline, CDR1 is SGHTA and CDR2 is FQGNSA. The CDR3 is 13 residues long. The CDR3 bases are TGTGCCAGCAGCTTTCCGGGGGAAGAGACCCAGTACTTC. Translation: CASSFPGEETQYF.

This clone was counted only a few times. The V gene is TRBV27, the J gene TRBJ2-7; possible D gene TRBD1, 6 bases. V lost 3 bases and J lost 3, with 15 bases in between. CDR1 and CDR2 (germline): MNHEY, SMNVEV (reference sequence). The CDR3 consists of 15 residues. CDR3 in amino acids: CASSLSTGRGYEQYF. CDR3 in DNA: TGTGCCAGCAGTTTGTCGACAGGTCGGGGCTACGAGCAGTACTTC.

This chain connects TRBV5-1 to TRBJ2-1; 8 nucleotides line up with TRBD1. V lost 4 bases, J lost 6 bases, and 6 bases stayed unmatched. The length of the CDR3 is 14 residues. From germline, CDR1 is SGHRS and CDR2 YFSETQ. CDR3 sequence reads: CASSLGTGGNEQFF. The CDR3, as DNA: TGCGCCAGCAGCCTCGGGACAGGCGGCAATGAGCAGTTCTTC. The full variable domain, in which reference TRBV5-1 and TRBJ2-1 provide the parts outside the CDR3, is KAGVTQTPRYLIKTRGQQVTLSCSPISGHRSVSWYQQTPGQGLQFLFEYFSETQRNKGNFPGRFSGRQFSNSRSEMNVSTLELGDSALYLCASSLGTGGNEQFFGPGTRLTVL.

The rearrangement links TRBV28 to TRBJ1-2; D uncertain. With 2 bases removed from V and 7 bases from J, the gap between germline ends came to 14 bases. The V gene's germline CDR1 is MDHEN and CDR2 SYDVKM. The CDR3 has 14 amino acids. The CDR3 region has the DNA TGTGCCAGCAGTTTAAAAGGAACCCCGGGTGGCTACACCTTC. It yields the protein CASSLKGTPGGYTF.

The rearrangement uses TRBV5-3 and TRBJ1-1; D uncertain. TRBV5-3 is assigned to the ORF class and has an uncertain function. The CDR3 has 14 amino acids. Trimming took 4 bases from V and 1 from J, leaving 11 bases between them. The CDR3 loop reads CARSQRWTNTEAFF. As DNA, the CDR3 is TGTGCCAGAAGCCAAAGATGGACGAACACTGAAGCTTTCTTT.

J is TRBJ2-5 and V is TRBV14, with 9 bases fitting TRBD2. The CDR3 runs 16 residues. The V gene end was trimmed by 4 bases and the J gene end by 5 bases; junction bases not matched to a gene: 11. In germline, CDR1 is SGHDN, CDR2 FVKESK. The CDR3 DNA follows: TGTGCCAGCAGCCGTTCCGGGACTAGCATGCGGGAGACCCAGTACTTC. It yields the protein CASSRSGTSMRETQYF.

The gene calls are TRBV5-5 and TRBJ2-3; no clear D. Germline assignment: CDR1 SGHKS and CDR2 YYEKEE (reference sequence). The V and J ends lost 4 bases and 0 bases respectively, with 6 bases between them. The CDR3 is made up of 13 amino acids. The DNA of the CDR3 is TGTGCCAGCAGCAAACAAAGCACAGATACGCAGTATTTT. The encoded protein is CASSKQSTDTQYF.

The chain carries TRBV27 and TRBJ2-6; D remains unclear. Germline V gene data show CDR1 as MNHEY and CDR2 as SMNVEV (reference sequence). V was pared by 10 bases and J by 3 bases, with 10 bases between. The CDR3 spans 13 residues. The chain's CDR3 is CATQSGGANVLTF. The CDR3 nucleotides read TGTGCCACTCAATCGGGTGGGGCCAACGTCCTGACTTTC.

The chain combines TRBV28 with TRBJ1-2, with unresolved D. The CDR3 runs to 13 residues. The germline V and J ends were trimmed by 3 bases and 9 bases, with 14 bases remaining between them. CDR1 is MDHEN and CDR2 is SYDVKM in the germline V gene. The CDR3 is CASSFGDKLSYTF. CDR3 coding DNA: TGTGCCAGCAGTTTCGGAGACAAGCTGAGCTACACCTTC.

The chain is built from TRBV5-6 and TRBJ2-5; the D is unclear. The germline CDR1 and CDR2 sequences are SGHDT and YYEEEE. Between the trimmed V and J ends, which lost 3 bases and 5 bases, there was a span of 8 bases. This CDR3 is built from 12 residues. This CDR3 reads CASSYDRETQYF. The CDR3 DNA sequence: TGTGCCAGCAGCTACGACCGGGAGACCCAGTACTTC.

This clone was detected once. The chain recombines TRBV27 with TRBJ2-5; the D is unclear. The length of the CDR3 is 13 residues. V lost 3 bases and J lost 1, with 6 bases in between. Per the germline V gene, CDR1 is MNHEY and CDR2 is SMNVEV (reference sequence). CDR3 nucleotides: TGTGCCAGCAGTTTTGGGGTCCAAGAGACCCAGTACTTC. Translating it yields CASSFGVQETQYF.

V gene TRBV6-6 combines with J gene TRBJ2-7; the match to TRBD1 covers 7 bases. J gave up 3 bases and V 4 bases, and 12 bases lay outside the gene matches. The CDR3 is 16 amino acids. CDR1 MNHNY and CDR2 SVGAGI come from the germline V gene (reference sequence). In DNA, the CDR3 is TGTGCCAGCAGTTCGCCTAGACAGGGCCTAGGCTACGAGCAGTACTTC. Amino acid sequence: CASSSPRQGLGYEQYF.

This clone was observed a handful of times. This sequence joins TRBV5-1 and TRBJ2-5, with TRBD2 as a possible D gene (6 bases). Germline CDR1 SGHRS, CDR2 YFSETQ. The CDR3 is made up of 14 amino acids. Deletions cut 2 bases from V and 6 bases from J, with 14 bases between. CDR3 sequence reads: CASSFFGGEQTQYF. CDR3 coding DNA: TGCGCCAGCAGCTTCTTCGGAGGGGAACAGACCCAGTACTTC. The entire variable domain, with the rest obtained from reference TRBV5-1 and TRBJ2-5, is as follows: KAGVTQTPRYLIKTRGQQVTLSCSPISGHRSVSWYQQTPGQGLQFLFEYFSETQRNKGNFPGRFSGRQFSNSRSEMNVSTLELGDSALYLCASSFFGGEQTQYFGPGTRLLVL.

The chain couples TRBV5-4 to TRBJ2-7, with TRBD2 identical over 8 bases. Losses at the gene ends were 3 bases for V and 2 bases for J; bases not matched to a gene: 10. This CDR3 has 16 residues. Germline V gene sequence: CDR1 SGHNT, CDR2 YYREEE (reference sequence). The CDR3 nucleotides are TGTGCCAGCAGCTCAAGAACTAGCGGTGAGCCCTACGAGCAGTACTTC. Translated, it gives CASSSRTSGEPYEQYF.